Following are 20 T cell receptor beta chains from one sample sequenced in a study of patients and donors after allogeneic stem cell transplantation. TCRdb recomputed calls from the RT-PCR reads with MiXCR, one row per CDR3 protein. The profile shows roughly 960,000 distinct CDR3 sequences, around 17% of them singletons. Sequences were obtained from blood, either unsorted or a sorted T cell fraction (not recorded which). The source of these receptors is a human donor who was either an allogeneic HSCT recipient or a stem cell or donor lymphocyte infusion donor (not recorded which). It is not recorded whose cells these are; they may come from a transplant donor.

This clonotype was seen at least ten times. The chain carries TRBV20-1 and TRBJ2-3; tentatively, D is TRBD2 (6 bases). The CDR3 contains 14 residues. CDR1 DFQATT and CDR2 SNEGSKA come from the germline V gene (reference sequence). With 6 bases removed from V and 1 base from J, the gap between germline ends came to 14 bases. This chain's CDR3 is CSARVGGGTDTQYF. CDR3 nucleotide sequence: TGCAGTGCCCGCGTCGGGGGTGGCACAGATACGCAGTATTTT.

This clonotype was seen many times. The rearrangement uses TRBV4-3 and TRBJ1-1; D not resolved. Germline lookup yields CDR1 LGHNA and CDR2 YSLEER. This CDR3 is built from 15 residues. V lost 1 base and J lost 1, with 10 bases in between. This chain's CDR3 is CASSQAHKSNTEAFF. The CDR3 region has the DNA TGCGCCAGCAGCCAAGCTCACAAGTCGAACACTGAAGCTTTCTTT.

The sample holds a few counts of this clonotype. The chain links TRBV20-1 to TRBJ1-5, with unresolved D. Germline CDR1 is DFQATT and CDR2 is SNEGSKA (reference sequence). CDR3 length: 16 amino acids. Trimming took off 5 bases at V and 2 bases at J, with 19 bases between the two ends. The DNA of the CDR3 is TGCAGTGCTTCTCCAGACGGAAGTCTTGGCAATCAGCCCCAGCATTTT. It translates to CSASPDGSLGNQPQHF.

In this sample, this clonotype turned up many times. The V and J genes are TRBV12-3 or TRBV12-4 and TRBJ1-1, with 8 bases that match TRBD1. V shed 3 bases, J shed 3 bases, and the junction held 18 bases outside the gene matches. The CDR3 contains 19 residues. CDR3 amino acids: CASSFIMDRVGVEDTEAFF. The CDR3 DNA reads TGTGCCAGCAGTTTTATAATGGACAGGGTGGGAGTAGAGGACACTGAAGCTTTCTTT.

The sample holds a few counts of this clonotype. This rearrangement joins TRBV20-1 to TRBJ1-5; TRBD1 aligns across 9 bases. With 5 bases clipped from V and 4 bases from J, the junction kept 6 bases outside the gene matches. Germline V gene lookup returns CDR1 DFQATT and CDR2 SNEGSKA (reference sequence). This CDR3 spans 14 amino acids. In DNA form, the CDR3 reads TGCAGTGCTCGGACAGGGGAAAAAAATCAGCCCCAGCATTTT. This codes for CSARTGEKNQPQHF.

The CDR3 region is CSARETGGIGNYGYTF. As DNA, the CDR3 is TGCAGTGCTAGGGAGACAGGGGGAATCGGCAACTATGGCTACACCTTC. The chain carries TRBV20-1 and TRBJ1-2, with 9 bases that match TRBD1. With V trimmed by 3 bases and J by 2 bases, 10 bases remained unmatched. The CDR3 is 16 amino acids. CDR1 DFQATT and CDR2 SNEGSKA come from the germline V gene (reference sequence).

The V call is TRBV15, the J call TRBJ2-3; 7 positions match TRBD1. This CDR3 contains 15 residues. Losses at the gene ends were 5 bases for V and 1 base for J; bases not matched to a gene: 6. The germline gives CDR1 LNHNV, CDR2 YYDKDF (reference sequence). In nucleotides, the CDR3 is TGTGCCACCAGCGCGCCCGGGACAGGCACAGATACGCAGTATTTT. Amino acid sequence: CATSAPGTGTDTQYF.

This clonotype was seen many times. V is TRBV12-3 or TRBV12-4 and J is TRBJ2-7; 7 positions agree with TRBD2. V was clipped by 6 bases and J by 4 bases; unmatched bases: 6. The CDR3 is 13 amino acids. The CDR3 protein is CASSYGGIYEQYF. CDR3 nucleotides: TGTGCCAGCAGCTACGGGGGGATTTACGAGCAGTACTTC.

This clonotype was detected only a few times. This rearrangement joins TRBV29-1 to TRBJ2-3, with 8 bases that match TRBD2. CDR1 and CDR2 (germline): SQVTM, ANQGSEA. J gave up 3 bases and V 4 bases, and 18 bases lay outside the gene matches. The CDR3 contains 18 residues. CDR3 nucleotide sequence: TGCAGCGTTGTAGGCAGCACCACTAGCGGAAGAAATACAGATACGCAGTATTTT. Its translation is CSVVGSTTSGRNTDTQYF.

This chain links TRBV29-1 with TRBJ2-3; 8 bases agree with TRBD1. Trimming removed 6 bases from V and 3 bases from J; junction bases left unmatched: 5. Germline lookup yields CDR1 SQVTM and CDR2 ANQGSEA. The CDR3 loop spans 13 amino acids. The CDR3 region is CSVRQGMTDTQYF. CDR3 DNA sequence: TGCAGCGTCCGACAGGGGATGACAGATACGCAGTATTTT.

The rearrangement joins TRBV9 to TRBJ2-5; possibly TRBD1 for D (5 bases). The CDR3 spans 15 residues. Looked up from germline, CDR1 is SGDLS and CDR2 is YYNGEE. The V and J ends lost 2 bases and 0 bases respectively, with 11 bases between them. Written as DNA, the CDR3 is TGTGCCAGCAGCGTGGGGCGGAATTACCAAGAGACCCAGTACTTC. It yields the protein CASSVGRNYQETQYF.

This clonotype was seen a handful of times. CDR3 amino acids: CASSPGPDIEQFF. The CDR3 DNA reads as TGTGCCAGCAGTCCGGGCCCTGATATCGAGCAGTTCTTC. This chain uses TRBV27 with TRBJ2-1; D gene unclear. The V and J ends lost 5 bases and 10 bases respectively, with 15 bases between them. The germline V gene has CDR1 MNHEY and CDR2 SMNVEV (reference sequence). The CDR3 contains 13 residues.

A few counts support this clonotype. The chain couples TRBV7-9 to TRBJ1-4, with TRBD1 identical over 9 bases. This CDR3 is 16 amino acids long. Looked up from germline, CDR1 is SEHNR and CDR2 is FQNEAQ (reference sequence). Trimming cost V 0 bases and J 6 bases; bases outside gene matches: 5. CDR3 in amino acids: CASSLALRTGDEKLFF. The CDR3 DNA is TGTGCCAGCAGCTTAGCGCTAAGGACAGGGGATGAAAAACTGTTTTTT.

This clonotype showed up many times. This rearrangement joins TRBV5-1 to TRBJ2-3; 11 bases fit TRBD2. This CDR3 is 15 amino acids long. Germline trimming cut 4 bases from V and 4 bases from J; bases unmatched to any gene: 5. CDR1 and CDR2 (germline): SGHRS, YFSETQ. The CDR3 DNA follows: TGCGCCAGCAGCCCCGGGACTAGCGGACCAGATACGCAGTATTTT. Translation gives CASSPGTSGPDTQYF.

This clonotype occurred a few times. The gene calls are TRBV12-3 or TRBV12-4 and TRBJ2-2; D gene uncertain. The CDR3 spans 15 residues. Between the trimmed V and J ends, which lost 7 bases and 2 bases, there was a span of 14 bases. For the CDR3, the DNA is TGTGCCAGCACCCGGGCGGTGTTAAACACCGGGGAGCTGTTTTTT. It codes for CASTRAVLNTGELFF.

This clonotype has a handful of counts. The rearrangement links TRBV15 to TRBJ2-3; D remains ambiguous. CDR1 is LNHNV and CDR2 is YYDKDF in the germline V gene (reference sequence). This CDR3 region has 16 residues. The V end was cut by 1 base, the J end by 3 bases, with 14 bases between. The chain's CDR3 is CATSRATKIGTDTQYF. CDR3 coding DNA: TGTGCCACCAGCAGAGCAACTAAAATTGGGACAGATACGCAGTATTTT.

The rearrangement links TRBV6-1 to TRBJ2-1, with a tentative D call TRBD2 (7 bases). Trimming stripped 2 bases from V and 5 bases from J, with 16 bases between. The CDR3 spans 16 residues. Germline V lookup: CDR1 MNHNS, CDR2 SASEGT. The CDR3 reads CASSERGGVLNNEQFF. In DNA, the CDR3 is TGTGCCAGCAGTGAAAGGGGGGGGGTATTGAACAATGAGCAGTTCTTC.

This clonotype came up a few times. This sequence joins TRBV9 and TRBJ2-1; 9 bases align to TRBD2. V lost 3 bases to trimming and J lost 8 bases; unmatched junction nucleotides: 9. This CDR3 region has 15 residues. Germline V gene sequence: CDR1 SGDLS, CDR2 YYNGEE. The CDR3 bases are TGTGCCAGCAGCGGAGAAGGACTAGCGAGCGATGAGCAGTTCTTC. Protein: CASSGEGLASDEQFF. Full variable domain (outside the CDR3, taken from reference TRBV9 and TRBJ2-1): DSGVTQTPKHLITATGQRVTLRCSPRSGDLSVYWYQQSLDQGLQFLIQYYNGEERAKGNILERFSAQQFPDLHSELNLSSLELGDSALYFCASSGEGLASDEQFFGPGTRLTVL.

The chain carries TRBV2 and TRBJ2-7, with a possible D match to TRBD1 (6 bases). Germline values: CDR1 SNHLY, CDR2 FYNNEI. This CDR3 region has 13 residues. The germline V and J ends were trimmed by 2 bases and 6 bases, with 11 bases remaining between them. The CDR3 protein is CASSETGTGEQYF. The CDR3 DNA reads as TGTGCCAGCAGTGAAACAGGGACGGGCGAGCAGTACTTC.

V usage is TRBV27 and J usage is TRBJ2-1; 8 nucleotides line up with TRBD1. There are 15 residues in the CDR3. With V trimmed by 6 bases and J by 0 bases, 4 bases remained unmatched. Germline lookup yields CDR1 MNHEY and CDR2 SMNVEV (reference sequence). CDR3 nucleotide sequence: TGTGCCAGCAGGACAGGGGTGACCTCCTACAATGAGCAGTTCTTC. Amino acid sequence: CASRTGVTSYNEQFF.